The 20 T cell receptor beta chains below come from one sample, sequenced in a study of T-cell reconstitution after alpha-beta-depleted transplantation in children. Study observations and caveats: It was newly produced T cells that mostly accounted for T-cell counts and diversity one year after transplant.

The TCRbeta library was prepared with unique molecular identifiers. TCRdb redid the calling of the PCR reads with MiXCR, one entry per CDR3 protein. This table has about 300,000 distinct CDR3 sequences, just over 7.5% appearing once. These TCRs are of unknown antigen specificity. Sequences were derived from peripheral blood, sampled 360 days after TCRalphabeta/CD19-depleted stem cell transplant. The source is a female patient aged 2-15 years who had a stem cell transplant for Fanconi anemia, so the T cells may come from the graft donor.

This clonotype appeared many times. The V and J genes are TRBV5-1 and TRBJ2-2; no clear D. The V gene's germline CDR1 is SGHRS and CDR2 YFSETQ. The CDR3 contains 15 residues. V lost 1 base and J lost 1, with 8 bases in between. CDR3 nucleotides: TGCGCCAGCAGCTTGCGGCAGATGAACACCGGGGAGCTGTTTTTT. The encoded protein is CASSLRQMNTGELFF.

There are a few counts of this clonotype. The chain links TRBV20-1 to TRBJ2-5; a weak D match, TRBD2 (6 bases). This CDR3 is built from 12 residues. Germline V gene lookup returns CDR1 DFQATT and CDR2 SNEGSKA (reference sequence). V lost 5 bases and J lost 6, with 13 bases in between. CDR3 sequence reads: CSAFSGAQTQYF. The CDR3 nucleotides are TGCAGTGCTTTTAGCGGAGCCCAGACCCAGTACTTC.

This clonotype has a handful of counts. The genes are TRBV6-1 and TRBJ1-5; a possible D gene is TRBD1 (5 bases). Trimming stripped 7 bases from V and 1 base from J, with 14 bases between. This CDR3 has 15 residues. Germline V gives CDR1 MNHNS, CDR2 SASEGT. The chain's CDR3 is CASKIRDESNQPQHF. The CDR3 DNA reads TGTGCCAGCAAGATAAGGGACGAAAGCAATCAGCCCCAGCATTTT.

This clonotype was recorded at least ten times. This chain connects TRBV6-6 to TRBJ2-7; TRBD2 matches 7 bases. V gave up 5 bases and J gave up 2 bases; unmatched junction bases: 3. CDR3 length equals 13 residues. CDR1 is MNHNY and CDR2 is SVGAGI in the germline V gene (reference sequence). CDR3 nucleotides: TGTGCCAGCAGTCACGGGGGGACCTACGAGCAGTACGTC. Translated, it gives CASSHGGTYEQYV.

This chain links TRBV28 with TRBJ1-2; D might be TRBD1 (6 bases). The CDR3 has 13 amino acids. CDR1 is MDHEN and CDR2 is SYDVKM in the germline V gene. Trimming removed 8 bases from V and 3 bases from J, with 13 bases in between. The DNA of the CDR3 is TGTGCCAGCTTGCGGACAGCAGACTATGGCTACACCTTC. Its translation is CASLRTADYGYTF.

The chain links TRBV28 to TRBJ1-1; D is possibly TRBD1 (5 bases). The germline V and J ends were trimmed by 6 bases and 5 bases, with 16 bases remaining between them. This CDR3 is 14 amino acids long. CDR1 and CDR2 (germline): MDHEN, SYDVKM. Here the CDR3 reads CASRRDAFWTEAFF. As DNA, the CDR3 is TGTGCCAGCAGGAGGGACGCGTTTTGGACTGAAGCTTTCTTT.

This clonotype was counted at least ten times. CDR3 nucleotide sequence: TGTGCCAGCCGTGTATCCTACAATGAGCAGTTCTTC. This sequence encodes CASRVSYNEQFF. The chain links TRBV12-3 or TRBV12-4 to TRBJ2-1, with D unresolved. The CDR3 runs to 12 residues. V was trimmed by 8 bases and J by 1 base, leaving 6 bases between them.

A note on this clonotype: This clone may be a read error of a much larger clone one base away. The chain couples TRBV12-3 or TRBV12-4 to TRBJ2-2; 14 bases align to TRBD2. This CDR3 has 18 amino acids. The CDR3 loop is CAISSGTSGSPLTGELFF. DNA of the CDR3: TGTGCCATCAGTTCCGGGACTAGCGGGAGCCCGCTCACCGGGGAGCTGTTTTTT.

This clonotype was observed a few times. The chain has TRBV19 and TRBJ1-1; the D gene is possibly TRBD1 (6 bases). Germline values: CDR1 LNHDA, CDR2 SQIVND (reference sequence). CDR3 length equals 14 residues. Between the trimmed V and J ends, which lost 4 bases and 1 base, there was a span of 10 bases. In nucleotides, the CDR3 is TGTGCCAGTAGTACCTGGACAGCGAACACTGAAGCTTTCTTT. Its translation: CASSTWTANTEAFF.

This clonotype was found many times. This chain joins TRBV29-1 and TRBJ2-7; 10 bases line up with TRBD1. Germline CDR1 reads SQVTM; CDR2 reads ANQGSEA. The CDR3 covers 14 residues. Losses at the gene ends were 7 bases for V and 4 bases for J; bases not matched to a gene: 10. CDR3 bases: TGCAGCGGGACAGGGGGAATAGGCAGTTACGAGCAGTACTTC. As protein: CSGTGGIGSYEQYF.

The table lists this clonotype with many counts. The V call is TRBV20-1, the J call TRBJ1-2, with no clear D. The CDR3 spans 10 residues. V was shortened by 8 bases and J by 6 bases, with 10 bases between the two germline ends. Germline CDR1 is DFQATT and CDR2 is SNEGSKA (reference sequence). The CDR3 spells CSIEFHGYTF. The CDR3 DNA reads as TGCAGTATAGAGTTCCATGGCTACACCTTC.

The sample holds many counts of this clonotype. The chain joins TRBV9 to TRBJ2-7; D is undetermined. The CDR3 spans 14 residues. Germline-derived CDR1 and CDR2 are SGDLS and YYNGEE. The germline V and J ends were trimmed by 2 bases and 3 bases, with 12 bases remaining between them. This CDR3 is CASSVDPYIYEQYF. The CDR3 nucleotides are TGTGCCAGCAGCGTCGACCCTTACATCTACGAGCAGTACTTC.

This clonotype was counted many times. The chain carries TRBV10-3 and TRBJ2-7, with 8 bases lining up with TRBD2. Germline V gene data show CDR1 as ENHRY and CDR2 as SYGVKD. The CDR3 spans 18 residues. V gave up 3 bases and J gave up 6 bases; unmatched junction bases: 19. For the CDR3, the DNA is TGTGCCATCAGTGACCCCGGCTCCCGGGAGGGAGTTCTCGGCGAGCAGTACTTC. Its translation is CAISDPGSREGVLGEQYF.

V is TRBV7-9 and J is TRBJ2-5; D gene ambiguous. CDR1 and CDR2 from the germline V gene are SEHNR and FQNEAQ (reference sequence). The germline V and J ends were trimmed by 6 bases and 4 bases, with 9 bases remaining between them. This CDR3 region has 12 residues. The CDR3 reads CASSSSVETQYF. The CDR3 coding sequence is TGTGCCAGCAGTTCGTCGGTAGAGACCCAGTACTTC.

This clonotype was counted only a few times. The chain carries TRBV27 and TRBJ1-1, with D maybe TRBD1 (5 bases). The CDR3 runs to 14 residues. V lost 5 bases and J 7 bases, leaving 17 bases between the germline ends. Per the germline V gene, CDR1 is MNHEY and CDR2 is SMNVEV (reference sequence). DNA of the CDR3: TGTGCCAGCAGTCCCCTTCCAGGGATCGGTGAAGCTTTCTTT. Its translation: CASSPLPGIGEAFF.

Turning to this clonotype: A much larger clone differs from this one at a single base, so this may be a read error. Here the CDR3 omits its conserved ending phenylalanine or tryptophan, so a read error is the likely source. This chain's CDR3 is CAIRGTSGEVYEQYL. The CDR3, as DNA: TGTGCCATCAGGGGGACTAGCGGAGAGGTCTACGAGCAGTACCTC. The chain recombines TRBV10-3 with TRBJ2-7, with 11 bases identical to TRBD2. This CDR3 is 15 amino acids long. Germline CDR1 and CDR2: ENHRY and SYGVKD. The V and J ends lost 6 bases and 3 bases, in that order; junction bases with no gene match: 7.

This clonotype came up many times. The chain is built from TRBV7-8 and TRBJ2-7, with D perhaps matching TRBD1 (6 bases). CDR3 length: 15 residues. Deletions cut 5 bases from V and 3 bases from J, with 17 bases between. Germline V lookup: CDR1 SGHVS, CDR2 FQNEAQ. The CDR3 sequence is CASSPTTGMGYEQYF. For the CDR3, the DNA is TGTGCCAGCAGCCCGACAACAGGGATGGGCTACGAGCAGTACTTC. Complete variable domain (other parts from reference TRBV7-8 and TRBJ2-7): GAGVSQSPRYKVAKRGQDVALRCDPISGHVSLFWYQQALGQGPEFLTYFQNEAQLDKSGLPSDRFFAERPEGSVSTLKIQRTQQEDSAVYLCASSPTTGMGYEQYFGPGTRLTVT.

There are many counts of this clonotype. The chain uses TRBV7-9 and TRBJ1-3; no clear D gene. V was cut by 4 bases and J by 4 bases, with 17 bases left in between. CDR1 and CDR2 from the germline V gene are SEHNR and FQNEAQ (reference sequence). The CDR3 length is 16 residues. DNA for the CDR3: TGTGCCAGCAGCTCGGACGGACCCGGAACGGGAAACACCATATATTTT. Residues: CASSSDGPGTGNTIYF.

The table lists this clonotype with a few counts. The chain has TRBV19 and TRBJ2-1; 9 nucleotides match TRBD2. The CDR3 is 15 amino acids. CDR1 is LNHDA and CDR2 is SQIVND in the germline V gene (reference sequence). V was clipped by 3 bases and J by 6 bases; unmatched bases: 6. Here the CDR3 DNA reads TGTGCCAGTAGTATGCGGGGGGGCCTCCCCAATGAGCAGTTCTTC. Protein: CASSMRGGLPNEQFF.

In its sample, this clonotype was seen many times. This chain joins TRBV3-1 and TRBJ2-5; D ambiguous. The CDR3 is 14 residues long. V lost 1 base and J lost 2, with 8 bases in between. Germline lookup yields CDR1 LGHDT and CDR2 YNNKEL (reference sequence). CDR3 loop: CASSQGTDQETQYF. The CDR3 DNA reads as TGTGCCAGCAGCCAAGGAACAGATCAAGAGACCCAGTACTTC.